This T cell receptor beta chain was recorded in a study of T-cell memory formation after mild COVID-19. Findings and caveats of the study: For contracting clones, CD4+ ones sat mainly in CM and EM, CD8+ in EMRA.

One entry per CDR3 protein, called by TCRdb with MiXCR from the 5' RACE reads. The sample lists just over 350,000 distinct CDR3 sequences; under 15% were seen once. For this clonotype: Its antigen is currently unknown.

The CDR3 loop spans 13 amino acids. CDR1 is LNHNV and CDR2 is YYDKDF in the germline V gene (reference sequence). V lost 5 bases and J lost 1, with 9 bases in between. What was sequenced was PBMCs or a T cell subset sorted from them (not recorded which). The gene calls are TRBV15 and TRBJ2-7; TRBD2 is a possible D gene (6 bases). The clonotype originates from a man younger than 35 who had mild COVID-19 (a few samples of this study predate the infection). Cell type and time point are not known. CDR3 nucleotides: TGTGCCACCAGCGAAGGACTATCCTACGAGCAGTACTTC. Its translation: CATSEGLSYEQYF.